These T cell receptor beta chains were read from a single sample in a study of blood T cell repertoires in COVID-19. Method: immunoSEQ multiplex PCR; TCRdb's copy keeps in-frame clones and lacks some. The profile covers 130,000 to 150,000 clones, with 60% to 85% appearing a single time and approximately 2% taken by the ten largest. Sequenced sample: peripheral blood. The receptors were sampled from an older woman with acute or convalescent COVID-19. Both conserved end residues are part of each CDR3. Clone size is stated in some rows and not others, as once, few, many or a class when expanded.

v_call	clone_size	j_call	cdr3_aa
TRBV7-8	.	TRBJ2-2	CASSLVSGPVTGELFF
TRBV7-9	.	TRBJ2-5	CASSRLSTETQYF
TRBV4-1	few	TRBJ1-1	CASSRGEGIGTEAFF
TRBV9	.	TRBJ2-7	CASSVGSGSYEQYF
TRBV4-1	.	TRBJ2-7	CASSQVQGGIYEQYF
TRBV6-4	.	TRBJ2-2	CASSKPGQGLSGELFF
TRBV7-9	.	TRBJ1-2	CASSQGASPYGYTF
TRBV19	.	TRBJ1-5	CASSPQGRGQPQHF
TRBV10-2	.	TRBJ2-1	CARRLAGKGEQFF
TRBV30	.	TRBJ2-3	CAWEITSGSFDTQYF
TRBV28	.	TRBJ2-4	CASSSAQRNLAKNIQYF
TRBV27	.	TRBJ2-5	CASKPGLAGGTQYF
TRBV5-1	.	TRBJ1-1	CASSLAAGVNTEAFF
TRBV30	.	TRBJ1-2	CAWSNVGVLYTF
TRBV28	.	TRBJ2-7	CASSSSGSRSYEQYF
TRBV11-3	few	TRBJ2-2	CATAEGNTGELFF
TRBV27	.	TRBJ2-7	CAVGGRMGGYEQYF
TRBV9	.	TRBJ2-3	CASSGSSGGTDTQYF
TRBV6-5	few	TRBJ1-1	CASSIKGVGTEAFF
TRBV10-3	.	TRBJ2-3	CASSVGDRDADTQYF
TRBV28	.	TRBJ2-2	CASSPRGGSNTGELFF
TRBV7-9	.	TRBJ2-5	CASSLVATRETQYF
TRBV27	.	TRBJ2-6	CASRADRRLISGANVLTF
TRBV28	.	TRBJ1-2	CASRPSGRGIGYTF
TRBV5-1	.	TRBJ2-5	CASRGQGAGETQYF
TRBV25-1	.	TRBJ2-1	CASSEELWSNEQFF
TRBV3-1/TRBV3-2	.	TRBJ2-1	CASSQVRANEQFF
TRBV6-2/TRBV6-3	.	TRBJ2-1	CASSYLRTSGSENEQFF
TRBV5-1	few	TRBJ1-3	CASSLTGFGNTIYF
TRBV4-1	.	TRBJ2-1	CASSPVAGASRGNEQFF
TRBV2	.	TRBJ2-7	CASSEELAGVYEQYF
TRBV7-9	once	TRBJ2-7	CASSPQSGGPGEQYF
TRBV9	.	TRBJ1-6	CASSVTGWNSPLHF
TRBV7-9	.	TRBJ2-7	CASSSARPGGNLPYEQYF
TRBV28	few	TRBJ1-2	CASGRGGYTF
TRBV5-1	.	TRBJ2-1	CASSDLAGGPSHEQFF
TRBV2	once	TRBJ2-1	CASSGLGLAARDEQFF
TRBV30	.	TRBJ2-1	CAWSGDNLGGEQFF
TRBV19	.	TRBJ2-7	CASSPWAGGSYEQYF
TRBV6-1	.	TRBJ2-5	CASSDWGSQGQYF
TRBV24-1	.	TRBJ2-7	CAPLDREVPYEQYF